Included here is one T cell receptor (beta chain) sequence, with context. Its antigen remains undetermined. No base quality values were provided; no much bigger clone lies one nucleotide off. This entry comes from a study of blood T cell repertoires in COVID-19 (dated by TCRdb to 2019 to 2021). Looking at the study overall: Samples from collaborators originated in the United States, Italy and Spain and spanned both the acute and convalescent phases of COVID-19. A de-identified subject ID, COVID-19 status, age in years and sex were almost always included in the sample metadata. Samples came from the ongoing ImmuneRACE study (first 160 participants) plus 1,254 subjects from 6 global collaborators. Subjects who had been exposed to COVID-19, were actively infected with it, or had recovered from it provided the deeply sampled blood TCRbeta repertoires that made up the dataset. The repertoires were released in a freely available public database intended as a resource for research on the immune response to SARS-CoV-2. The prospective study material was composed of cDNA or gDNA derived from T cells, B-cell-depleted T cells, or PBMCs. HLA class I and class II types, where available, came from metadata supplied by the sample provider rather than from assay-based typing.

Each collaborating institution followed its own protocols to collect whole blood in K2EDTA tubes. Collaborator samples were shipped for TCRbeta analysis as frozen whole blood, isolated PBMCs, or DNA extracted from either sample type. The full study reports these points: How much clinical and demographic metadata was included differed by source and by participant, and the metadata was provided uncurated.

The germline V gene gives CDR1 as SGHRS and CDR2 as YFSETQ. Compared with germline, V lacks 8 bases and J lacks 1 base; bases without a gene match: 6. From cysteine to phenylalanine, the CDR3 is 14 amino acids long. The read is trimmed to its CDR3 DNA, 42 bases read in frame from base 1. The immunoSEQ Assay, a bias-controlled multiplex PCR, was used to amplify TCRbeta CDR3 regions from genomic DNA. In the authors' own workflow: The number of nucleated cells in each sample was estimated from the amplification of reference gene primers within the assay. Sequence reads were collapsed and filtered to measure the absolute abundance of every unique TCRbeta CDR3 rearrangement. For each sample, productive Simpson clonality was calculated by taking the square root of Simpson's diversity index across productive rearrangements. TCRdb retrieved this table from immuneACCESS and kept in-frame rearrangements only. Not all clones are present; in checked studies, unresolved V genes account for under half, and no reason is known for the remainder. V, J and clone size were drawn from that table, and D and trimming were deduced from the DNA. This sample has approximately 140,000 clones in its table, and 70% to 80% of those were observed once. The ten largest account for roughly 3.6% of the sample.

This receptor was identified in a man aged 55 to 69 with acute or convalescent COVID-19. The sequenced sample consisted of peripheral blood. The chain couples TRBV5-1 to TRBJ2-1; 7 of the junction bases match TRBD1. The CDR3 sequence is CASRPGQSYNEQFF. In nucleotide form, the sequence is TGCGCCAGTAGACCGGGACAGTCCTACAATGAGCAGTTCTTC.